These 24 T cell receptor beta chains were all obtained from the same sample, sequenced in a study of CD8 T cells in Susac syndrome. RNA totalling about 0.45 to 1 ug underwent reverse transcription with random hexamers. TCRdb reprocessed the immunoSEQ multiplex PCR reads with MiXCR, giving one entry per CDR3 protein. The table lists 250,000 to 300,000 distinct CDR3 sequences, approximately 89% of them singletons. Sequencing input: CD8+ T cells from PBMCs. These receptors were obtained from a human donor with multiple sclerosis.

The chain is built from TRBV20-1 and TRBJ2-3; D may correspond to TRBD1 or TRBD2 (5 bases each). V was cut by 0 bases and J by 4 bases, with 14 bases left in between. This CDR3 has 15 residues. Germline V gene lookup returns CDR1 DFQATT and CDR2 SNEGSKA (reference sequence). The CDR3 DNA is TGCAGTGCTAGAGATTACGCAGGGAGCGCAGATACGCAGTATTTT. This codes for CSARDYAGSADTQYF.

V and J are TRBV14 and TRBJ2-1, with 7 nucleotides matching TRBD2. After removal of 1 base from V and 8 bases from J, the junction contained 5 bases not matched to a gene. The CDR3 loop spans 14 amino acids. In germline, CDR1 is SGHDN, CDR2 FVKESK. The CDR3: CASSQVLGGDEQFF. CDR3 bases: TGTGCCAGCAGCCAAGTTTTGGGGGGGGATGAGCAGTTCTTC.

This chain connects TRBV12-3 or TRBV12-4 to TRBJ2-2; D is perhaps TRBD1 or TRBD2 (6 bases each). The V gene lost 7 bases and the J gene lost 6 bases, with 18 bases spanning the gap. CDR3 length: 15 amino acids. DNA of the CDR3: TGTGCCAGCACCAAGGGGGGAAGTTCCCCCGGGGAGCTGTTTTTT. This sequence encodes CASTKGGSSPGELFF.

J is TRBJ2-7 and V is TRBV7-9; no clear D. The CDR3 loop spans 13 amino acids. Germline values: CDR1 SEHNR, CDR2 FQNEAQ (reference sequence). V shed 3 bases and J shed 3 bases, with 9 bases lying between them. CDR3 residues: CASSFVVGYEQYF. CDR3 nucleotides: TGTGCCAGCAGCTTTGTAGTTGGCTACGAGCAGTACTTC.

The chain recombines TRBV6-1 with TRBJ2-3; a possible D gene is TRBD1 (5 bases). Germline V CDR1 and CDR2: MNHNS, SASEGT. CDR3 length: 16 residues. V was shortened by 7 bases and J by 0 bases, with 17 bases between the two germline ends. The CDR3: CASTSQGPSSTDTQYF. CDR3 sequence (DNA): TGTGCCAGCACCTCCCAGGGCCCCTCAAGCACAGATACGCAGTATTTT.

The V and J genes are TRBV2 and TRBJ2-2; D is possibly TRBD1 (5 bases). The V end was cut by 4 bases, the J end by 0 bases, with 15 bases between. Germline lookup yields CDR1 SNHLY and CDR2 FYNNEI. The CDR3 is 17 residues long. The CDR3 here is CASSVNKGSPNTGELFF. The CDR3 nucleotides are TGTGCCAGCAGTGTAAATAAGGGGTCCCCGAACACCGGGGAGCTGTTTTTT. The full variable domain, rest sourced from reference TRBV2 and TRBJ2-2, is EPEVTQTPSHQVTQMGQEVILRCVPISNHLYFYWYRQILGQKVEFLVSFYNNEISEKSEIFDDQFSVERPDGSNFTLKIRSTKLEDSAMYFCASSVNKGSPNTGELFFGEGSRLTVL.

V gene TRBV6-2 or TRBV6-3 combines with J gene TRBJ2-7; 7 nucleotides line up with TRBD2. The germline CDR1 and CDR2 sequences are MNHEY and SVGEGT. The V gene end was trimmed by 8 bases and the J gene end by 2 bases; junction bases not matched to a gene: 3. The CDR3 spans 12 residues. As DNA, the CDR3 is TGTGCCAGCCGGGAGGTAGCCTACGAGCAGTACTTC. It yields the protein CASREVAYEQYF.

This rearrangement joins TRBV11-2 to TRBJ2-7; TRBD2 matches at 9 bases. Germline values: CDR1 SGHAT, CDR2 FQNNGV. This CDR3 contains 14 residues. The ends lost 1 base at V and 6 bases at J; junction bases unmatched: 4. Here the CDR3 reads CASSLGGGVSEQYF. For the CDR3, the DNA is TGTGCCAGCAGCTTAGGCGGGGGGGTTAGCGAGCAGTACTTC.

V gene TRBV12-3 or TRBV12-4 combines with J gene TRBJ2-1, with TRBD2 matching over 8 bases. The junction had 6 bases not matched to a gene; V was cut back by 1 base and J by 4 bases. CDR3 size: 16 residues. In DNA, the CDR3 is TGTGCCAGCAGTTTAGGACCTTCTAGCGGGTACAATGAGCAGTTCTTC. It translates to CASSLGPSSGYNEQFF.

This clonotype was observed a few times. This rearrangement joins TRBV4-3 to TRBJ2-7; TRBD1 matches 9 bases. CDR3 length equals 15 residues. V lost 4 bases, J lost 3 bases, and 7 bases stayed unmatched. In germline, CDR1 is LGHNA, CDR2 YSLEER. The CDR3 DNA sequence: TGCGCCAGCAGCCCGGGGACAGGGCGGAACTACGAGCAGTACTTC. As protein: CASSPGTGRNYEQYF.

The chain is built from TRBV3-1 and TRBJ1-5, with D possibly being TRBD1 (5 bases). V dropped 3 bases and J dropped 10 bases, with 16 bases sitting between them. The length of the CDR3 is 14 residues. Germline assignment: CDR1 LGHDT and CDR2 YNNKEL (reference sequence). The CDR3 sequence is CASSQAPRGVPQHF. The CDR3 DNA follows: TGTGCCAGCAGCCAGGCCCCTCGGGGGGTCCCCCAGCATTTT. The full variable domain, its missing parts supplied by reference TRBV3-1 and TRBJ1-5, is DTAVSQTPKYLVTQMGNDKSIKCEQNLGHDTMYWYKQDSKKFLKIMFSYNNKELIINETVPNRFSPKSPDKAHLNLHINSLELGDSAVYFCASSQAPRGVPQHFGDGTRLSIL.

V gene TRBV27 combines with J gene TRBJ2-3; D possibly corresponds to TRBD2 (6 bases). CDR3 length equals 15 residues. Trimming removed 5 bases from V and 1 base from J, with 13 bases in between. Germline assignment: CDR1 MNHEY and CDR2 SMNVEV (reference sequence). This chain's CDR3 is CASSRSGGGTDTQYF. DNA of the CDR3: TGTGCCAGCAGTCGTAGCGGAGGGGGCACAGATACGCAGTATTTT.

V and J are TRBV15 and TRBJ2-7, with 7 bases aligning to TRBD2. The CDR3 totals 14 residues. Trimming took 3 bases from V and 1 from J; bases not matched to a gene: 3. The germline CDR1 and CDR2 sequences are LNHNV and YYDKDF (reference sequence). This chain's CDR3 is CATSSGGGSYEQYF. In DNA form, the CDR3 reads TGTGCCACCAGCAGTGGCGGGGGATCCTACGAGCAGTACTTC.

The chain couples TRBV13 to TRBJ1-1; D is possibly TRBD1 (6 bases). Trimming removed 5 bases from V and 6 bases from J, with 16 bases in between. Germline V gives CDR1 PRHDT, CDR2 FYEKMQ (reference sequence). The CDR3 is 14 residues long. CDR3 region: CASSGSDSHPEAFF. CDR3 DNA sequence: TGTGCCAGCAGCGGATCGGACAGCCATCCTGAAGCTTTCTTT.

This chain connects TRBV7-9 to TRBJ1-1; no firm D call. The CDR3 runs 14 residues. V lost 2 bases and J lost 4, with 11 bases in between. Germline-derived CDR1 and CDR2 are SEHNR and FQNEAQ (reference sequence). CDR3 bases: TGTGCCAGCAGCTTACTGTCAGGCGGCACTGAAGCTTTCTTT. Translation gives CASSLLSGGTEAFF. Using reference TRBV7-9 and TRBJ1-1 for the parts outside the CDR3, the full variable domain is DTGVSQNPRHKITKRGQNVTFRCDPISEHNRLYWYRQTLGQGPEFLTYFQNEAQLEKSRLLSDRFSAERPKGSFSTLEIQRTEQGDSAMYLCASSLLSGGTEAFFGQGTRLTVV.

The chain joins TRBV28 to TRBJ2-4; D is possibly TRBD2 (5 bases). Deletions cut 5 bases from V and 0 bases from J, with 17 bases between. The CDR3 loop spans 17 amino acids. Per the germline V gene, CDR1 is MDHEN and CDR2 is SYDVKM. The CDR3 coding sequence is TGTGCCAGCAGTGCCGGACTGTTGCCTCTAGCCAAAAACATTCAGTACTTC. Encoded protein: CASSAGLLPLAKNIQYF. The whole variable domain, filled in from reference TRBV28 and TRBJ2-4, reads DVKVTQSSRYLVKRTGEKVFLECVQDMDHENMFWYRQDPGLGLRLIYFSYDVKMKEKGDIPEGYSVSREKKERFSLILESASTNQTSMYLCASSAGLLPLAKNIQYFGAGTRLSVL.

The rearrangement joins TRBV30 to TRBJ2-7, with TRBD1 identical over 9 bases. This CDR3 has 13 residues. Trimming took 8 bases from V and 7 from J; bases not matched to a gene: 12. Germline CDR1 and CDR2: GTSNPN and SVGIG (reference sequence). In DNA, the CDR3 is TGTGCCGGCTTAACAGGGGGCAGGTGGGAGCAGTACTTC. Residues: CAGLTGGRWEQYF.

This clonotype was counted a single time. One junction end does not reproduce the germline sequence, and a read error may be involved. The chain recombines TRBV4-1 with TRBJ2-1; 10 nucleotides align to TRBD2. CDR1 MGHRA and CDR2 YSYEKL come from the germline V gene. The CDR3 is 16 amino acids. Here the CDR3 reads CASSQVGLAGAWEQFF. CDR3 coding DNA: TGCGCCAGCAGCCAAGTTGGGCTAGCGGGAGCTTGGGAGCAATTCTTC.

The table lists this clonotype with a count of one. This chain connects TRBV28 to TRBJ2-7; D ambiguous. Germline V CDR1 and CDR2: MDHEN, SYDVKM. Trimming took off 3 bases at V and 6 bases at J, with 9 bases between the two ends. The CDR3 runs to 12 residues. Here the CDR3 DNA reads TGTGCCAGCAGTTTGGGCACAATCGAGCAGTACTTC. Translation: CASSLGTIEQYF.

The chain recombines TRBV6-6 with TRBJ2-7; 9 bases align to TRBD1. The CDR3 totals 14 residues. Germline V gene data show CDR1 as MNHNY and CDR2 as SVGAGI (reference sequence). Unmatched junction bases numbered 6, after V lost 7 bases and J lost 2 bases. CDR3 coding DNA: TGTGCCAGCATTCTAAGGACAGGGGCCTACGAGCAGTACTTC. Its translation: CASILRTGAYEQYF.

The V gene is TRBV7-9, the J gene TRBJ2-4; maybe TRBD1 (7 bases). Between the trimmed V and J ends, which lost 1 base and 5 bases, there was a span of 18 bases. The CDR3 has 17 amino acids. The germline V gene has CDR1 SEHNR and CDR2 FQNEAQ (reference sequence). In DNA form, the CDR3 reads TGTGCCAGCAGCTTAGGTATTGGTGACAGGGAGGAAAACATTCAGTACTTC. It specifies CASSLGIGDREENIQYF.

The V call is TRBV27, the J call TRBJ1-2; no definite D call. Germline CDR1 and CDR2: MNHEY and SMNVEV (reference sequence). CDR3 length: 13 amino acids. V was trimmed by 0 bases and J by 5 bases, leaving 7 bases between them. This CDR3 reads CASSLSGFYGYTF. CDR3 nucleotides: TGTGCCAGCAGTTTATCGGGATTTTATGGCTACACCTTC.

This clonotype was seen once. The CDR3 nucleotides are TGTGCCAGCAGCACCCACCCTCGGAGCCTAAATTCACCCCTCCACTTT. It encodes CASSTHPRSLNSPLHF. This chain links TRBV11-1 with TRBJ1-6; no reliable D call. The germline CDR1 and CDR2 sequences are SGHAT and FQDESV (reference sequence). Deletions cut 5 bases from V and 7 bases from J, with 18 bases between. The CDR3 is 16 amino acids. The full variable domain, in which reference TRBV11-1 and TRBJ1-6 provide the parts outside the CDR3, is EAEVAQSPRYKITEKSQAVAFWCDPISGHATLYWYRQILGQGPELLVQFQDESVVDDSQLPKDRFSAERLKGVDSTLKIQPAELGDSAMYLCASSTHPRSLNSPLHFGNGTRLTVT.

This clonotype was detected only once. The V gene is TRBV15, the J gene TRBJ2-7; D is possibly TRBD1 or TRBD2 (5 bases each). Germline V gene sequence: CDR1 LNHNV, CDR2 YYDKDF (reference sequence). The V and J ends lost 8 bases and 3 bases respectively, with 14 bases between them. The CDR3 length is 13 residues. This CDR3 is CATERDGYYEQYF. The CDR3 coding sequence is TGTGCCACCGAGAGGGACGGGTACTACGAGCAGTACTTC.